The 32 T cell receptor beta chains listed next were all sequenced from one sample in a study of T cells expressing NK-cell markers. TCRdb re-called the 5' RACE reads; every CDR3 protein appears as one record, without DNA. This sample contains about 400,000 distinct CDR3 sequences. The sequencing sample was made of blood T cells: a sorted CD56 or NKG2C T cell subset, CD4+ or CD8+ T cells, or bulk PBMC T cells (not recorded which). These receptor sequences come from a woman aged 45-60 years in good health.

The chain has TRBV5-6 and TRBJ2-5. This CDR3 is built from 13 residues. Germline loops: CDR1 SGHDT, CDR2 YYEEEE. CDR3 in amino acids: CASSRRIQETQYF.

The chain joins TRBV20-1 to TRBJ1-5; TCRdb's assignment of TRBD1 cannot be checked, as there is no DNA. This CDR3 has 14 residues. Germline V gene lookup returns CDR1 DFQATT and CDR2 SNEGSKA (reference sequence). The CDR3 reads CSASDAPGSQPQHF.

The chain couples TRBV12-3 or TRBV12-4 to TRBJ1-1. The CDR3 covers 14 residues. The chain's CDR3 is CASTFGRKNTEAFF.

The chain's CDR3 is CASSQTNEKLFF. The chain employs TRBV4-1 and TRBJ1-4. CDR3 length: 12 residues. Germline V gene data show CDR1 as MGHRA and CDR2 as YSYEKL.

The chain joins TRBV5-5 to TRBJ2-1; checking the TCRdb D call of TRBD2 is not possible without DNA. The CDR3 extends over 17 amino acids. The germline CDR1 and CDR2 sequences are SGHKS and YYEKEE (reference sequence). The CDR3 loop is CASSSGLAGGPSNEQFF.

The chain combines TRBV3-1 with TRBJ2-7; the TRBD2 assignment by TCRdb is unverifiable without DNA. This CDR3 is 12 amino acids long. Germline-derived CDR1 and CDR2 are LGHDT and YNNKEL (reference sequence). CDR3 sequence reads: CASSRAVGEQYF.

This chain links TRBV5-6 with TRBJ2-1; TCRdb's D call, TRBD1, is unchecked because there is no DNA. This CDR3 is 14 amino acids long. From germline, CDR1 is SGHDT and CDR2 YYEEEE. The CDR3 spells CASRIDRVYNEQFF.

The V gene is TRBV6-1, the J gene TRBJ2-2; absent DNA, TCRdb's TRBD2 call cannot be checked. CDR3 length: 16 residues. Germline CDR1 and CDR2: MNHNS and SASEGT. This CDR3 is CASSEGSGTLPGELFF.

The rearrangement links TRBV5-1 to TRBJ2-1; TCRdb calls TRBD2, which cannot be checked without DNA. The CDR3 loop spans 16 amino acids. CDR1 and CDR2 from the germline V gene are SGHRS and YFSETQ. CDR3 in amino acids: CASRAVRAGDYNEQFF.

V gene TRBV7-2 combines with J gene TRBJ1-6; TCRdb calls TRBD1, which cannot be checked without DNA. The CDR3 length is 16 residues. CDR1 and CDR2 (germline): SGHTA, FQGNSA. CDR3 residues: CASSLGHGTGPLALHF.

The gene calls are TRBV7-2 and TRBJ2-2; TCRdb's assignment of TRBD1 cannot be checked, as there is no DNA. In germline, CDR1 is SGHTA, CDR2 FQGNSA. The CDR3 runs to 15 residues. CDR3: CASSLNTGAAGELFF.

The chain carries TRBV2 and TRBJ2-5; TCRdb indicates TRBD2, and absent DNA this call remains unverified. Germline V lookup: CDR1 SNHLY, CDR2 FYNNEI. The CDR3 length is 19 residues. This CDR3 is CASSGGTSGRGLVVETQYF.

The rearrangement joins TRBV7-9 to TRBJ1-3; TCRdb proposes TRBD1, but this gene call is untestable without DNA. Germline lookup yields CDR1 SEHNR and CDR2 FQNEAQ (reference sequence). This CDR3 comprises 17 residues. CDR3 sequence reads: CASSPPTGGESGNTIYF.

The chain carries TRBV11-3 and TRBJ1-3; TCRdb indicates TRBD1, and absent DNA this call remains unverified. The CDR3 is made up of 13 amino acids. CDR1 is SGHNT and CDR2 is YENEEA in the germline V gene. The CDR3 loop is CASSFQGGNTIYF.

The V gene is TRBV7-9, the J gene TRBJ2-6; TCRdb picks TRBD1, but there is no DNA to check that call. The CDR3 runs to 16 residues. CDR1 is SEHNR, CDR2 FQNEAQ, per germline (reference sequence). CDR3 residues: CASIIGRSSGANVLTF.

The rearrangement joins TRBV7-3 to TRBJ2-1; TCRdb names TRBD2, which stays unverified in the absence of DNA. Per the germline V gene, CDR1 is SGHTA and CDR2 is FQGTGA. CDR3 size: 17 residues. This chain's CDR3 is CASSLSSWTSGNNEQFF. The entire variable domain, with the rest obtained from reference TRBV7-3 and TRBJ2-1, is as follows: GAGVSQTPSNKVTEKGKYVELRCDPISGHTALYWYRQSLGQGPEFLIYFQGTGAADDSGLPNDRFFAVRPEGSVSTLKIQRTERGDSAVYLCASSLSSWTSGNNEQFFGPGTRLTVL.

The genes are TRBV5-1 and TRBJ2-1; TCRdb names TRBD1, which stays unverified in the absence of DNA. The length of the CDR3 is 13 residues. Germline assignment: CDR1 SGHRS and CDR2 YFSETQ. The chain's CDR3 is CASSLDEVDRLFF.

The V call is TRBV5-1, the J call TRBJ2-1; the TCRdb call, TRBD2, lacks DNA for checking. The CDR3 extends over 18 amino acids. The germline gives CDR1 SGHRS, CDR2 YFSETQ. The CDR3 sequence: CASRIRGTSGRTYNEQFF.

The chain joins TRBV20-1 to TRBJ2-3; TCRdb's D gene call, TRBD2, goes unchecked for lack of DNA. The CDR3 length is 15 residues. CDR1 is DFQATT and CDR2 is SNEGSKA in the germline V gene (reference sequence). The CDR3 here is CSVPLAGGPQDTQYF.

The chain couples TRBV5-1 to TRBJ1-4. The CDR3 totals 15 residues. CDR1 and CDR2 (germline): SGHRS, YFSETQ. This CDR3 reads CASSRRAAKDEKLFF.

The chain employs TRBV19 and TRBJ1-4. CDR3 length: 13 residues. The germline gives CDR1 LNHDA, CDR2 SQIVND (reference sequence). The CDR3 is CASNFRLNEKLFF.

The chain is built from TRBV5-1 and TRBJ1-1; with no DNA, the TCRdb D assignment of TRBD1 cannot be verified. CDR3 length: 16 amino acids. Germline V gene data show CDR1 as SGHRS and CDR2 as YFSETQ. CDR3 protein: CASSPGRVVVGTEAFF.

The genes are TRBV3-1 and TRBJ2-7. Germline V gives CDR1 LGHDT, CDR2 YNNKEL (reference sequence). CDR3 length: 16 residues. The CDR3 loop is CASSQDRGRFSYEQYF.

V and J are TRBV9 and TRBJ2-2. The length of the CDR3 is 13 residues. Germline CDR1 is SGDLS and CDR2 is YYNGEE. Here the CDR3 reads CASSSNKERELFF.

The gene calls are TRBV20-1 and TRBJ1-6. The CDR3 totals 14 residues. CDR1 DFQATT and CDR2 SNEGSKA come from the germline V gene (reference sequence). The CDR3 region is CSARVGQTDSPLHF.

The V gene is TRBV12-3 or TRBV12-4, the J gene TRBJ2-3; TCRdb indicates TRBD2, and absent DNA this call remains unverified. The CDR3 spans 16 residues. This chain's CDR3 is CASSPLSGRAGNTQYF.

The chain links TRBV16 to TRBJ1-5; TCRdb lists TRBD1, though no DNA is available to test this call. The germline CDR1 and CDR2 sequences are KGHSY and FQNENV. This CDR3 contains 12 residues. The CDR3 here is CASSQQSGTQHF.

The rearrangement uses TRBV6-2 or TRBV6-3 and TRBJ2-7; TCRdb gives TRBD2 as the D gene, but with no DNA this cannot be confirmed. The germline gives CDR1 MNHEY, CDR2 SVGEGT. CDR3 size: 14 residues. The CDR3 region is CASSLGDPRHEQYF.

This chain links TRBV4-1 with TRBJ2-4; no DNA is available, so the TRBD1 call from TCRdb remains unchecked. The CDR3 runs 15 residues. The germline gives CDR1 MGHRA, CDR2 YSYEKL. CDR3 amino acids: CASSQDQGDGNIQYF.

V and J are TRBV5-1 and TRBJ2-7; TCRdb's D call of TRBD2 is untestable without DNA. This CDR3 contains 16 residues. Germline V gene sequence: CDR1 SGHRS, CDR2 YFSETQ. CDR3 protein: CASSSSSQGGSSEQYF.

V is TRBV24-1 and J is TRBJ1-2; the TCRdb call, TRBD1, lacks DNA for checking. CDR1 KGHDR and CDR2 SFDVKD come from the germline V gene. The CDR3 consists of 11 residues. CDR3 sequence: CVPWGGYGYTF.

The rearrangement uses TRBV15 and TRBJ2-7; TCRdb reports TRBD1, a call that lacks DNA to check it against. The CDR3 is 16 amino acids. Germline V CDR1 and CDR2: LNHNV, YYDKDF (reference sequence). CDR3 in amino acids: CATSRGRGTGGNEQYF.